The 19 T cell receptor beta chains presented below share a single source sample, sequenced in a study of T cells in Graves' hyperthyroidism and ophthalmopathy. Authors of the study amplified TCR beta CDR3 regions from RNA transcripts. The HTBI set primed first-round TCR CDR3 RT-PCR. In TCRdb, the multiplex PCR reads were re-called with MiXCR into one record per CDR3 protein. There are about 210,000 distinct CDR3 sequences in the sample; approximately 17% occur only once, and 50% lies in the top ten. Material for sequencing was blood. All receptors derive from a man aged 50-59 years with Graves' hyperthyroidism.

This clonotype was observed many times. The rearrangement links TRBV7-2 to TRBJ2-6; 7 bases are a match to TRBD1. The CDR3 totals 14 residues. Germline CDR1 is SGHTA and CDR2 is FQGNSA. V lost 4 bases, J lost 4 bases, and 1 base stayed unmatched. The CDR3 DNA is TGTGCCAGCAGCTCGGGACAGGGGGCCAACGTCCTGACTTTC. Translation gives CASSSGQGANVLTF.

This sequence joins TRBV27 and TRBJ1-1; D unclear. Germline loops: CDR1 MNHEY, CDR2 SMNVEV (reference sequence). Trimming left V 3 bases short and J 10 bases short, with 12 bases between. CDR3 length equals 12 residues. The CDR3 sequence: CASSFLGRRAFF. CDR3 in DNA: TGTGCCAGCAGTTTTTTAGGTAGACGAGCTTTCTTT.

This clonotype was picked up one time. J is TRBJ2-7 and V is TRBV19; 8 bases match TRBD1. The CDR3 is made up of 18 amino acids. CDR1 and CDR2 (germline): LNHDA, SQIVND (reference sequence). With 3 bases clipped from V and 3 bases from J, the junction kept 16 bases outside the gene matches. CDR3 nucleotide sequence: TGTGCCAGTAGTATTGGTTCAGGGGGCGCCTATTCCCACTACGAGCAGTACTTC. This translates into CASSIGSGGAYSHYEQYF. The entire variable domain, with the rest obtained from reference TRBV19 and TRBJ2-7, is as follows: DGGITQSPKYLFRKEGQNVTLSCEQNLNHDAMYWYRQDPGQGLRLIYYSQIVNDFQKGDIAEGYSVSREKKESFPLTVTSAQKNPTAFYLCASSIGSGGAYSHYEQYFGPGTRLTVT.

This chain connects TRBV9 to TRBJ1-2; 7 bases match TRBD1. Per germline, CDR1 SGDLS and CDR2 YYNGEE. The V gene end was trimmed by 3 bases and the J gene end by 4 bases; junction bases not matched to a gene: 3. This CDR3 spans 13 amino acids. The CDR3 loop reads CASSGGQRYGYTF. Written as DNA, the CDR3 is TGTGCCAGCAGCGGGGGACAGCGCTATGGCTACACCTTC.

The sample holds a few counts of this clonotype. The chain uses TRBV7-6 and TRBJ2-5, with 13 bases lining up with TRBD2. Germline V gives CDR1 SGHVS, CDR2 FNYEAQ. Unmatched junction bases numbered 7, after V lost 5 bases and J lost 1 base. CDR3 size: 17 residues. CDR3 in amino acids: CASSPGLAGAAQETQYF. The CDR3 region has the DNA TGTGCCAGCAGCCCCGGACTAGCGGGAGCGGCCCAAGAGACCCAGTACTTC.

This clonotype was found many times. The chain recombines TRBV5-1 with TRBJ2-1; D might be TRBD2 (5 bases). Trimming cost V 0 bases and J 6 bases, with 13 bases left between them. The CDR3 has 15 residues. CDR1 and CDR2 from the germline V gene are SGHRS and YFSETQ. CDR3 in amino acids: CASSLAVLGSNEQFF. CDR3 coding DNA: TGCGCCAGCAGCTTGGCCGTTTTAGGGAGCAATGAGCAGTTCTTC.

This clonotype was picked up many times. The chain carries TRBV12-3 or TRBV12-4 and TRBJ2-1, with 10 bases that match TRBD2. This CDR3 is built from 16 residues. V lost 6 bases, J lost 8 bases, and 13 bases stayed unmatched. CDR3 nucleotide sequence: TGTGCCAGCAGCTACTATTCTAGCGGGAGAGGTCATGAGCAGTTCTTC. Translated: CASSYYSSGRGHEQFF.

V gene TRBV5-1 combines with J gene TRBJ2-3, with no clear D. The CDR3 is 12 residues long. Per the germline V gene, CDR1 is SGHRS and CDR2 is YFSETQ. The germline V and J ends were trimmed by 4 bases and 5 bases, with 8 bases remaining between them. As DNA, the CDR3 is TGCGCCAGCAGCCGATTGGGAGATACGCAGTATTTT. Protein: CASSRLGDTQYF.

The table lists this clonotype with a few counts. V usage is TRBV4-3 and J usage is TRBJ1-2; no reliable D call. This CDR3 region has 13 residues. Germline-derived CDR1 and CDR2 are LGHNA and YSLEER. Trimming removed 0 bases at V and 1 base at J, with 3 bases between. CDR3 sequence: CASSQDYNYGYTF. The CDR3 DNA sequence: TGCGCCAGCAGCCAAGATTATAACTATGGCTACACCTTC.

This clonotype was found many times. V is TRBV29-1 and J is TRBJ1-1; 7 nucleotides agree with TRBD1. This CDR3 region has 13 residues. Trimming cost V 5 bases and J 5 bases; bases outside gene matches: 8. In germline, CDR1 is SQVTM, CDR2 ANQGSEA. CDR3 in DNA: TGCAGCGTTTACGAGGGGGCACGGACTGAAGCTTTCTTT. This gives the protein CSVYEGARTEAFF. Filled out from reference TRBV29-1 and TRBJ1-1, the complete variable domain reads SAVISQKPSRDICQRGTSLTIQCQVDSQVTMMFWYRQQPGQSLTLIATANQGSEATYESGFVIDKFPISRPNLTFSTLTVSNMSPEDSSIYLCSVYEGARTEAFFGQGTRLTVV.

In this sample, this clonotype turned up many times. The rearrangement links TRBV11-2 to TRBJ1-5; D not resolved. V was shortened by 1 base and J by 4 bases, with 5 bases between the two germline ends. This CDR3 spans 13 amino acids. From germline, CDR1 is SGHAT and CDR2 FQNNGV. CDR3 coding DNA: TGTGCCAGCAGCTTAGGAAATAATCAGCCCCAGCATTTT. Its protein product is CASSLGNNQPQHF.

Of note for this clonotype: A read error is possible here, since a much larger clone lies one base away. This chain connects TRBV19 to TRBJ2-7; 7 bases align to TRBD2. The CDR3 is 15 amino acids. CDR1 and CDR2 (germline): LNHDA, SQIVND (reference sequence). The CDR3 DNA follows: TGTGCCGGTAGTCTACTACTAGCGCCGGCCTACGAGCAGTACTTC. It yields the protein CAGSLLLAPAYEQYF.

At least ten counts were recorded for this clonotype. The chain links TRBV5-1 to TRBJ2-7, with D perhaps matching TRBD2 (6 bases). Germline-derived CDR1 and CDR2 are SGHRS and YFSETQ. CDR3 length: 15 residues. Trimming shortened V by 4 bases and J by 0 bases, and 14 bases separated the two germline ends. CDR3 amino acids: CASSPRAGSSYEQYF. The CDR3 DNA is TGCGCCAGCAGCCCCCGGGCGGGGAGCTCCTACGAGCAGTACTTC.

The chain carries TRBV4-2 and TRBJ1-2; a weak D match, TRBD1 (6 bases). V lost 2 bases and J lost 8, with 12 bases in between. In germline, CDR1 is LGHNA, CDR2 YNFKEQ. The CDR3 extends over 13 amino acids. The CDR3 region is CASSQWGRRGYTF. DNA of the CDR3: TGTGCCAGCAGCCAATGGGGGCGTCGGGGCTACACCTTC.

A few counts support this clonotype. V is TRBV7-6 and J is TRBJ2-3, with 12 nucleotides matching TRBD2. The germline CDR1 and CDR2 sequences are SGHVS and FNYEAQ. The CDR3 consists of 14 residues. After removal of 3 bases from V and 8 bases from J, the junction contained 3 bases not matched to a gene. CDR3 sequence (DNA): TGTGCCAGCAGCTTCGGGACTAGCGGGCCTACGCAGTATTTT. Its translation: CASSFGTSGPTQYF.

This clonotype occurred a few times. The chain carries TRBV7-6 and TRBJ2-1; 11 bases are shared with TRBD2. CDR3 length equals 16 residues. Germline trimming cut 5 bases from V and 3 bases from J; bases unmatched to any gene: 6. CDR1 SGHVS and CDR2 FNYEAQ come from the germline V gene. CDR3 sequence: CASSRRLAGLYNEQFF. CDR3 coding DNA: TGTGCCAGCAGCAGACGACTAGCGGGGCTCTACAATGAGCAGTTCTTC.

This clonotype has at least ten counts. The chain combines TRBV28 with TRBJ1-2, with D hard to call. Trimming cost V 6 bases and J 8 bases, with 13 bases left between them. This CDR3 comprises 12 residues. Germline V CDR1 and CDR2: MDHEN, SYDVKM. The CDR3 DNA reads as TGTGCCAGCAGCTACAGCAACTTAGGCTACACCTTC. Translating gives CASSYSNLGYTF.

This clonotype was observed many times. V usage is TRBV2 and J usage is TRBJ1-2; D is uncertain. Trimming took 0 bases from V and 3 from J, leaving 11 bases between them. This CDR3 spans 15 amino acids. Germline CDR1 and CDR2: SNHLY and FYNNEI. The CDR3 reads CASSEAPGSDYGYTF. In DNA form, the CDR3 reads TGTGCCAGCAGTGAAGCTCCCGGCAGTGACTATGGCTACACCTTC.

This clonotype has a count of ten or more. The V gene is TRBV28, the J gene TRBJ2-1; TRBD2 aligns across 9 bases. Per germline, CDR1 MDHEN and CDR2 SYDVKM. V dropped 7 bases and J dropped 5; count of bases not matched to a gene: 3. This CDR3 has 13 amino acids. CDR3 sequence (DNA): TGTGCCAGCAAGAAGCGGGGGGACAATGAGCAGTTCTTC. It translates to CASKKRGDNEQFF. The full variable domain, rest sourced from reference TRBV28 and TRBJ2-1, is DVKVTQSSRYLVKRTGEKVFLECVQDMDHENMFWYRQDPGLGLRLIYFSYDVKMKEKGDIPEGYSVSREKKERFSLILESASTNQTSMYLCASKKRGDNEQFFGPGTRLTVL.